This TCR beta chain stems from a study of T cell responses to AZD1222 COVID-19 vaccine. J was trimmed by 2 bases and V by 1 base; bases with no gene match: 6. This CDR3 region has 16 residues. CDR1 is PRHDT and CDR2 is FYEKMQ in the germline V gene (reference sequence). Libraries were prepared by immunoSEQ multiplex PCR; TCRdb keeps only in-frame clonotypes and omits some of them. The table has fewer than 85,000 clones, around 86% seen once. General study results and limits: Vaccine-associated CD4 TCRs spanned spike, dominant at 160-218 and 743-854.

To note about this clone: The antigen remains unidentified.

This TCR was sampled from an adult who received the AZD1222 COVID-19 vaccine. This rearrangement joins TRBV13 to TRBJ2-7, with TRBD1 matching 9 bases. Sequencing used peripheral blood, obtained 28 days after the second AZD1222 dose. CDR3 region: CASSLASWTGAYEQYF. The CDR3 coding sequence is TGTGCCAGCAGCTTAGCAAGTTGGACAGGGGCCTACGAGCAGTACTTC.